This TCR beta chain came from a study of neurological immune-mediated disorders. CDR1 and CDR2 from the germline V gene are SGHDN and FVKESK. This CDR3 has 15 residues. V was pared by 2 bases and J by 9 bases, with 14 bases between. MiXCR, applied by TCRdb to the 5' RACE reads, yields one record per CDR3 protein. The sample comprises 30,000 or so distinct CDR3 sequences, roughly 14% of which are singletons, and 27% rests with the top ten. The table lists this clonotype with many counts. This clonotype originated in a man aged 70 or older in good health. This chain connects TRBV14 to TRBJ1-6, with TRBD1 as a possible D gene (6 bases). What was sequenced was PBMCs. CDR3 in DNA: TGTGCCAGCAGCCAATCATGGGGGGCAGGTTCACCCCTCCACTTT. This translates into CASSQSWGAGSPLHF.